What follows are 14 T cell receptor beta chains derived from one specimen sequenced in a study of shared clonotypes between healthy human individuals. Method: immunoSEQ multiplex PCR; TCRdb's copy keeps in-frame clones and lacks some. The sample lists some 2,100,000 clones; under 95% were seen once. It was CD45RO-negative cells, positively selected for CCR7, that made up naive CD8 cells, with terminally differentiated effector memory CD45RA+ cells excluded. Sequences were obtained from naive CD8+ T cells from PBMCs. The source of these receptors is a man between 18 and 35 years old in good health. Some clones in this sample may be carry-over from other donors' samples.

A note on this clone: This sample also contains other DNA sequences that code for the same CDR3. As DNA, the CDR3 is TGCGCCAGCAGCCAGGACCAGAGCTCCTACAATGAGCAGTTCTTC. Amino acid sequence: CASSQDQSSYNEQFF. The V gene is TRBV4-3, the J gene TRBJ2-1, with no clear D. The germline V and J ends were trimmed by 3 bases and 0 bases, with 9 bases remaining between them. The CDR3 totals 15 residues. Germline lookup yields CDR1 LGHNA and CDR2 YSLEER.

The chain is built from TRBV10-2 and TRBJ1-4; TRBD1 might be the D (5 bases). This CDR3 is built from 17 residues. CDR1 and CDR2 (germline): WSHSY, SAAADI. V lost 11 bases, J lost 1 base, and 23 bases lay in between. The CDR3 coding sequence is TGCGCCGGCTCCCAGCAGGGTAGATCGAAAACTAATGAAAAACTGTTTTTT. It is translated as CAGSQQGRSKTNEKLFF.

The chain uses TRBV27 and TRBJ2-1, with D possibly being TRBD2 (6 bases). This CDR3 spans 14 amino acids. The germline CDR1 and CDR2 sequences are MNHEY and SMNVEV (reference sequence). V dropped 0 bases and J dropped 10 bases, with 13 bases sitting between them. The CDR3 DNA follows: TGTGCCAGCAGTTTATCGTTAGCGGAGGGAGAGCAGTTCTTC. Protein product: CASSLSLAEGEQFF.

This chain uses TRBV27 with TRBJ2-1; possibly TRBD1 for D (6 bases). V lost 7 bases, J lost 6 bases, and 19 bases lay in between. Germline V gives CDR1 MNHEY, CDR2 SMNVEV (reference sequence). The CDR3 runs to 15 residues. CDR3 loop: CASKPMTGNLNEQFF. CDR3 DNA: TGTGCCAGCAAACCCATGACAGGCAATCTCAATGAGCAGTTCTTC.

This sequence joins TRBV15 and TRBJ2-7; D gene ambiguous. The CDR3 runs 14 residues. Trimming stripped 5 bases from V and 1 base from J, with 12 bases between. CDR1 LNHNV and CDR2 YYDKDF come from the germline V gene (reference sequence). CDR3 nucleotides: TGTGCCACCAGCTCCCAGACGCGGTCCTACGAGCAGTACTTC. Amino acid sequence: CATSSQTRSYEQYF.

DNA of the CDR3: TGTGCCAGCAGTTCCCTGGTCAGGGACGATGGCTACACCTTC. The encoded protein is CASSSLVRDDGYTF. The chain is built from TRBV28 and TRBJ1-2; tentatively, D is TRBD1 (5 bases). The germline gives CDR1 MDHEN, CDR2 SYDVKM. The CDR3 totals 14 residues. V was pared by 4 bases and J by 6 bases, with 15 bases between.

V usage is TRBV19 and J usage is TRBJ2-3; no firm D call. This CDR3 has 16 amino acids. Trimming pared 5 bases from V and 2 bases from J, leaving 17 bases between. Germline V lookup: CDR1 LNHDA, CDR2 SQIVND (reference sequence). DNA of the CDR3: TGTGCCAGTAGTGCCACCGTCCCGCGGATCACAGATACGCAGTATTTT. It encodes CASSATVPRITDTQYF.

This rearrangement joins TRBV5-1 to TRBJ1-1; 7 bases are a match to TRBD1. Germline CDR1 SGHRS, CDR2 YFSETQ. V lost 0 bases to trimming and J lost 2 bases; unmatched junction nucleotides: 4. The CDR3 is made up of 15 amino acids. The DNA for the CDR3 is TGCGCCAGCAGCTTGGAGGGACAGACAAACACTGAAGCTTTCTTT. Its translation is CASSLEGQTNTEAFF.

V and J are TRBV4-3 and TRBJ2-7, with a weak D call TRBD2 (5 bases). Germline CDR1 LGHNA, CDR2 YSLEER. Trimming removed 0 bases at V and 2 bases at J, with 17 bases between. The CDR3 runs to 17 residues. The CDR3 is CASSQDMWVDGTYEQYF. CDR3 sequence (DNA): TGCGCCAGCAGCCAAGATATGTGGGTCGACGGGACCTACGAGCAGTACTTC.

This chain joins TRBV27 and TRBJ2-7; 10 bases line up with TRBD2. Per the germline V gene, CDR1 is MNHEY and CDR2 is SMNVEV (reference sequence). The CDR3 runs 13 residues. V trimming: 8 bases; J trimming: 9 bases; junction bases outside the gene matches: 10. The CDR3, as DNA: TGTGCCAGCGCCGGAAGCGGGAGGGCCAGGCAGTACTTC. It translates to CASAGSGRARQYF.

V gene TRBV28 combines with J gene TRBJ2-7; 11 bases map to TRBD2. This CDR3 has 16 amino acids. J was trimmed by 2 bases and V by 5 bases; bases with no gene match: 8. CDR1 and CDR2 from the germline V gene are MDHEN and SYDVKM. CDR3 coding DNA: TGTGCCAGCAGTCCCATCTCTAGCGGGAGGACCTACGAGCAGTACTTC. This sequence encodes CASSPISSGRTYEQYF. Full variable domain (outside the CDR3, taken from reference TRBV28 and TRBJ2-7): DVKVTQSSRYLVKRTGEKVFLECVQDMDHENMFWYRQDPGLGLRLIYFSYDVKMKEKGDIPEGYSVSREKKERFSLILESASTNQTSMYLCASSPISSGRTYEQYFGPGTRLTVT.

The rearrangement uses TRBV7-2 and TRBJ2-7; maybe TRBD2 (5 bases). The length of the CDR3 is 15 residues. The germline CDR1 and CDR2 sequences are SGHTA and FQGNSA. V was cut by 4 bases and J by 0 bases, with 13 bases left in between. The CDR3 protein is CASSWAAGPSYEQYF. The CDR3 DNA reads as TGTGCCAGCAGCTGGGCGGCGGGTCCCTCCTACGAGCAGTACTTC.

The genes are TRBV11-2 and TRBJ1-1; no clear D. Germline V CDR1 and CDR2: SGHAT, FQNNGV. The V gene lost 1 base and the J gene lost 8 bases, with 17 bases spanning the gap. The CDR3 totals 15 residues. CDR3 nucleotides: TGTGCCAGCAGCTTAGGTCGCGGGCGAGAAGTGGAAGCTTTCTTT. This sequence encodes CASSLGRGREVEAFF. Full variable domain (rest looked up from reference TRBV11-2 and TRBJ1-1): EAGVAQSPRYKIIEKRQSVAFWCNPISGHATLYWYQQILGQGPKLLIQFQNNGVVDDSQLPKDRFSAERLKGVDSTLKIQPAKLEDSAVYLCASSLGRGREVEAFFGQGTRLTVV.

The V and J genes are TRBV7-9 and TRBJ2-2, with D perhaps TRBD1 (5 bases). CDR1 is SEHNR and CDR2 is FQNEAQ in the germline V gene (reference sequence). Trimming pared 2 bases from V and 0 bases from J, leaving 7 bases between. CDR3 length equals 15 residues. CDR3 amino acids: CASSLTGANTGELFF. CDR3 in DNA: TGTGCCAGCAGCTTAACAGGCGCGAACACCGGGGAGCTGTTTTTT.